The 30 T cell receptor beta chains in this list originate from one sample, sequenced in a study of T cells of healthy individuals. Each CDR3 protein is one row after TCRdb ran MiXCR on the 5' RACE reads. The sample records approximately 58,000 distinct CDR3 sequences, about 15% being singletons. These receptors were collected from a human donor in good health.

This clonotype was detected only once. Relative to the germline gene, one junction end is altered; a read error may explain this. The chain joins TRBV4-1 to TRBJ1-4; D is possibly TRBD1 (5 bases). Germline V CDR1 and CDR2: MGHRA, YSYEKL. The CDR3 runs 16 residues. In DNA, the CDR3 is TGCGCCAACAGCCAAGAAGGTTCCACCGGGGACGAAAAACTGTTTTTT. This gives the protein CANSQEGSTGDEKLFF.

In this sample, this clonotype turned up a few times. The V call is TRBV4-1, the J call TRBJ2-1; TRBD2 matches 8 bases. With 0 bases clipped from V and 7 bases from J, the junction kept 8 bases outside the gene matches. Germline values: CDR1 MGHRA, CDR2 YSYEKL. The CDR3 runs 16 residues. CDR3 coding DNA: TGCGCCAGCAGCCAAGATATGGAGCGGGAGTGGAATGAGCAGTTCTTC. Translating gives CASSQDMEREWNEQFF.

Concerning this clonotype: A much more abundant neighbour one base away suggests this may be a read error. This chain joins TRBV20-1 and TRBJ1-2; D remains ambiguous. CDR1 is DFQATT and CDR2 is SNEGSKA in the germline V gene (reference sequence). V dropped 3 bases and J dropped 9 bases, with 17 bases sitting between them. The length of the CDR3 is 13 residues. The CDR3 sequence: CSASSWAPGSYTF. CDR3 sequence (DNA): TGCAGTGCTAGTTCATGGGCCCCTGGAAGCTACACCTTC.

This clonotype was recorded at least ten times. The genes are TRBV11-2 and TRBJ2-5; D might be TRBD2 (6 bases). Germline V gene sequence: CDR1 SGHAT, CDR2 FQNNGV. The CDR3 sequence is 12 residues long. Deletions cut 6 bases from V and 1 base from J, with 6 bases between. The CDR3 reads CASRLAQETQYF. The CDR3 nucleotides read TGTGCCAGCAGACTAGCCCAAGAGACCCAGTACTTC.

CDR3 nucleotides: TGTGCCAGCAGTTATGGACAGGGACCTTGGACTGAAGCTTTCTTT. It is translated as CASSYGQGPWTEAFF. The chain links TRBV11-1 to TRBJ1-1; TRBD1 aligns across 8 bases. There are 15 residues in the CDR3. The germline V gene has CDR1 SGHAT and CDR2 FQDESV (reference sequence). V lost 6 bases, J lost 5 bases, and 11 bases stayed unmatched. The full variable domain, completed using reference TRBV11-1 and TRBJ1-1, is EAEVAQSPRYKITEKSQAVAFWCDPISGHATLYWYRQILGQGPELLVQFQDESVVDDSQLPKDRFSAERLKGVDSTLKIQPAELGDSAMYLCASSYGQGPWTEAFFGQGTRLTVV.

This clonotype appeared many times. DNA of the CDR3: TGTGCCAGCAGACCGGGACAGGGGGGTAATTCACCCCTCCACTTT. It specifies CASRPGQGGNSPLHF. This chain connects TRBV7-9 to TRBJ1-6; 11 bases are shared with TRBD1. CDR3 size: 15 residues. Trimming removed 6 bases from V and 6 bases from J; junction bases left unmatched: 4. Germline CDR1 is SEHNR and CDR2 is FQNEAQ (reference sequence).

The rearrangement uses TRBV5-4 and TRBJ2-5, with 12 bases that match TRBD2. V lost 4 bases, J lost 1 base, and 5 bases stayed unmatched. CDR3 size: 16 residues. CDR1 is SGHNT, CDR2 YYREEE, per germline (reference sequence). The CDR3 is CASSAGLAGTQETQYF. The DNA of the CDR3 is TGTGCCAGCAGCGCAGGACTAGCGGGGACCCAAGAGACCCAGTACTTC.

This clonotype was detected only a few times. This sequence joins TRBV7-2 and TRBJ1-4, with 7 bases fitting TRBD1. There are 15 residues in the CDR3. CDR1 is SGHTA and CDR2 is FQGNSA in the germline V gene. The ends lost 0 bases at V and 10 bases at J; junction bases unmatched: 8. CDR3 bases: TGTGCCAGCAGCTTAGCCACAGGGGCATATGGAAAACTGTTTTTT. Its translation: CASSLATGAYGKLFF.

Ten or more counts support this clonotype. This chain connects TRBV20-1 to TRBJ2-2, with TRBD2 as a possible D gene (6 bases). Trimming took 6 bases from V and 2 from J, leaving 13 bases between them. CDR3 length: 14 residues. Germline lookup yields CDR1 DFQATT and CDR2 SNEGSKA (reference sequence). The CDR3 DNA sequence: TGCAGTGCCTTAGCGGAGACTAACACCGGGGAGCTGTTTTTT. Protein product: CSALAETNTGELFF.

This clonotype showed up many times. The chain combines TRBV6-2 or TRBV6-3 with TRBJ1-2, with D perhaps TRBD1 (6 bases). Trimming left V 5 bases short and J 6 bases short, with 19 bases between. The CDR3 runs to 15 residues. The germline CDR1 and CDR2 sequences are MNHEY and SVGEGT. This CDR3 reads CASSLKSQGSDGYTF. The CDR3 nucleotides read TGTGCCAGCAGTCTCAAATCCCAGGGGAGCGATGGCTACACCTTC.

This clonotype showed up many times. The rearrangement links TRBV20-1 to TRBJ1-1; D possibly corresponds to TRBD1 (5 bases). V lost 3 bases to trimming and J lost 1 base, with 12 bases between them. CDR1 and CDR2 (germline): DFQATT, SNEGSKA (reference sequence). CDR3 length: 14 amino acids. CDR3 loop: CSASPGTGNTEAFF. CDR3 DNA sequence: TGCAGTGCTAGTCCCGGGACGGGGAACACTGAAGCTTTCTTT.

The rearrangement uses TRBV2 and TRBJ1-5; a weak D match, TRBD1 (6 bases). Germline V gene sequence: CDR1 SNHLY, CDR2 FYNNEI. This CDR3 is 14 amino acids long. V lost 0 bases to trimming and J lost 6 bases, with 9 bases between them. The CDR3 sequence: CASSEARGGQPQHF. CDR3 bases: TGTGCCAGCAGTGAAGCGAGGGGGGGTCAGCCCCAGCATTTT.

This clonotype has at least ten counts. CDR3 amino acids: CAIRDRGIDEQYF. CDR3 in DNA: TGTGCCATCAGGGACAGGGGGATCGACGAGCAGTACTTC. The gene calls are TRBV10-3 and TRBJ2-7, with 10 bases aligning to TRBD1. The CDR3 runs to 13 residues. V trimming: 6 bases; J trimming: 5 bases; junction bases outside the gene matches: 4. Germline CDR1 and CDR2: ENHRY and SYGVKD.

This clonotype was found many times. The genes are TRBV5-1 and TRBJ2-3; 15 nucleotides align to TRBD2. Germline lookup yields CDR1 SGHRS and CDR2 YFSETQ. Losses at the gene ends were 0 bases for V and 3 bases for J; bases not matched to a gene: 5. The CDR3 runs 18 residues. The CDR3 protein is CASSLVGLAGGRTDTQYF. Written as DNA, the CDR3 is TGCGCCAGCAGCTTGGTGGGACTAGCGGGGGGCCGAACAGATACGCAGTATTTT.

The CDR3 region is CASSYGNAGGRSTEAFF. The DNA for the CDR3 is TGTGCCAGCAGTTACGGAAACGCAGGGGGCAGGAGCACTGAAGCTTTCTTT. V is TRBV6-6 and J is TRBJ1-1; 8 bases match TRBD1. After removal of 2 bases from V and 4 bases from J, the junction contained 12 bases not matched to a gene. The germline gives CDR1 MNHNY, CDR2 SVGAGI (reference sequence). The CDR3 extends over 17 amino acids.

J is TRBJ2-7 and V is TRBV5-1; possibly TRBD1 for D (5 bases). With 2 bases removed from V and 2 bases from J, the gap between germline ends came to 11 bases. There are 14 residues in the CDR3. Germline V gives CDR1 SGHRS, CDR2 YFSETQ. The CDR3 loop reads CASSFEMGPYEQYF. Here the CDR3 DNA reads TGCGCCAGCAGCTTTGAGATGGGGCCCTACGAGCAGTACTTC.

There are a few counts of this clonotype. The chain joins TRBV7-2 to TRBJ2-3, with 12 nucleotides matching TRBD2. Trimming took 6 bases from V and 3 from J; bases not matched to a gene: 7. Looked up from germline, CDR1 is SGHTA and CDR2 is FQGNSA. The CDR3 covers 16 residues. The CDR3 sequence is CASSATSGGPTDTQYF. The CDR3 coding sequence is TGTGCCAGCAGTGCAACTAGCGGGGGGCCAACAGATACGCAGTATTTT.

There are a few counts of this clonotype. The CDR3 is CASSLDAGLLFEAFF. The DNA for the CDR3 is TGCGCCAGCAGCTTGGATGCGGGGCTACTATTTGAAGCTTTCTTT. This chain links TRBV5-1 with TRBJ1-1; D is possibly TRBD1 (5 bases). The germline gives CDR1 SGHRS, CDR2 YFSETQ. Between the trimmed V and J ends, which lost 0 bases and 7 bases, there was a span of 16 bases. There are 15 residues in the CDR3.

This clonotype has more than one count but fewer than ten. The gene calls are TRBV5-6 and TRBJ1-1; the match to TRBD1 covers 7 bases. The CDR3 runs 14 residues. The V segment lost 4 bases and the J segment 4 bases; nucleotides outside the gene matches: 7. CDR1 and CDR2 (germline): SGHDT, YYEEEE. The CDR3 region has the DNA TGTGCCAGCAGCGGACAGGTTAGGGGCACTGAAGCTTTCTTT. Translating it yields CASSGQVRGTEAFF.

The table lists this clonotype with many counts. V gene TRBV20-1 combines with J gene TRBJ1-2; D is unclear. V was clipped by 3 bases and J by 4 bases, with 6 bases between them. Germline V gene sequence: CDR1 DFQATT, CDR2 SNEGSKA (reference sequence). This CDR3 contains 11 residues. For the CDR3, the DNA is TGCAGTGCTAGGCTCGTCTATGGCTACACCTTC. Protein sequence: CSARLVYGYTF.

This clonotype was counted ten times or more. The V and J genes are TRBV12-3 or TRBV12-4 and TRBJ1-5, with 7 bases identical to TRBD1. The CDR3 is made up of 14 amino acids. Losses at the gene ends were 6 bases for V and 3 bases for J; bases not matched to a gene: 5. DNA of the CDR3: TGTGCCAGCAGGATCACAGGGGACAATCAGCCCCAGCATTTT. As protein: CASRITGDNQPQHF.

This clonotype was counted between two and nine times. The chain combines TRBV19 with TRBJ2-7, with 7 bases that match TRBD2. CDR3 length: 15 residues. The V and J ends lost 5 bases and 0 bases, in that order; junction bases with no gene match: 7. Germline values: CDR1 LNHDA, CDR2 SQIVND (reference sequence). The CDR3 DNA follows: TGTGCCAGTAGTGTATTAGCGGGCTCCTCCTACGAGCAGTACTTC. This gives the protein CASSVLAGSSYEQYF. The whole variable domain, remainder taken from reference TRBV19 and TRBJ2-7, is DGGITQSPKYLFRKEGQNVTLSCEQNLNHDAMYWYRQDPGQGLRLIYYSQIVNDFQKGDIAEGYSVSREKKESFPLTVTSAQKNPTAFYLCASSVLAGSSYEQYFGPGTRLTVT.

The chain uses TRBV7-2 and TRBJ2-7; D might be TRBD2 (6 bases). The CDR3 covers 14 residues. Germline-derived CDR1 and CDR2 are SGHTA and FQGNSA. Trimming took off 2 bases at V and 3 bases at J, with 11 bases between the two ends. The CDR3 DNA sequence: TGTGCCAGCAGCTTATCGGGTAGCGGCTACGAGCAGTACTTC. Protein product: CASSLSGSGYEQYF.

J is TRBJ2-7 and V is TRBV12-3 or TRBV12-4; D remains unclear. The CDR3 extends over 13 amino acids. V was shortened by 2 bases and J by 2 bases, with 7 bases between the two germline ends. The CDR3 nucleotides read TGTGCCAGCAGTTTAAATCCTCCCTACGAGCAGTACTTC. Protein: CASSLNPPYEQYF.

This clonotype has ten or more counts. The CDR3 nucleotides are TGCAGTGCTAGAGGTGGGACCGTCCCCATCAACGAGCAGTACTTC. This codes for CSARGGTVPINEQYF. This chain joins TRBV20-1 and TRBJ2-7, with D possibly being TRBD1 or TRBD2 (5 bases each). The germline V and J ends were trimmed by 1 base and 5 bases, with 18 bases remaining between them. The CDR3 spans 15 residues. The germline gives CDR1 DFQATT, CDR2 SNEGSKA (reference sequence).

The CDR3 coding sequence is TGTGCCAGCAGCCAAGACAGCAATACTGAAGCTTTCTTT. This gives the protein CASSQDSNTEAFF. This chain uses TRBV3-1 with TRBJ1-1; D ambiguous. In germline, CDR1 is LGHDT, CDR2 YNNKEL (reference sequence). Trimming shortened V by 0 bases and J by 5 bases, and 7 bases separated the two germline ends. This CDR3 region has 13 residues.

The J gene is TRBJ1-2, the V gene TRBV5-1; no reliable D call. The V end was cut by 4 bases, the J end by 4 bases, with 14 bases between. The germline gives CDR1 SGHRS, CDR2 YFSETQ. CDR3 size: 14 residues. Written as DNA, the CDR3 is TGCGCCAGCAGCGGGCAGCGTTCCTCCTATGGCTACACCTTC. Protein product: CASSGQRSSYGYTF. The full variable domain, with the rest looked up from reference TRBV5-1 and TRBJ1-2, is KAGVTQTPRYLIKTRGQQVTLSCSPISGHRSVSWYQQTPGQGLQFLFEYFSETQRNKGNFPGRFSGRQFSNSRSEMNVSTLELGDSALYLCASSGQRSSYGYTFGSGTRLTVV.

This clonotype was found many times. The rearrangement uses TRBV20-1 and TRBJ2-3; D is uncertain. Trimming stripped 5 bases from V and 2 bases from J, with 5 bases between. There are 11 residues in the CDR3. Germline V gene data show CDR1 as DFQATT and CDR2 as SNEGSKA (reference sequence). Here the CDR3 DNA reads TGCAGTGCTGACACCACAGATACGCAGTATTTT. Translated, it gives CSADTTDTQYF.

There are many counts of this clonotype. The chain couples TRBV10-2 to TRBJ1-1, with no clear D. There are 13 residues in the CDR3. Germline loops: CDR1 WSHSY, CDR2 SAAADI. V was cut by 2 bases and J by 7 bases, with 11 bases left in between. The CDR3 reads CASSEMARGEAFF. CDR3 bases: TGCGCCAGCAGTGAGATGGCACGAGGTGAAGCTTTCTTT.

This clonotype is labeled as medium-sized. V and J are TRBV7-2 and TRBJ1-1; 7 bases line up with TRBD1. In germline, CDR1 is SGHTA, CDR2 FQGNSA. The CDR3 covers 14 residues. With V trimmed by 5 bases and J by 1 base, 4 bases remained unmatched. Written as DNA, the CDR3 is TGTGCCAGCAGCCGACAGGGACAGAACACTGAAGCTTTCTTT. It translates to CASSRQGQNTEAFF. Variable domain in full (rest from reference TRBV7-2 and TRBJ1-1): GAGVSQSPSNKVTEKGKDVELRCDPISGHTALYWYRQSLGQGLEFLIYFQGNSAPDKSGLPSDRFSAERTGGSVSTLTIQRTQQEDSAVYLCASSRQGQNTEAFFGQGTRLTVV.